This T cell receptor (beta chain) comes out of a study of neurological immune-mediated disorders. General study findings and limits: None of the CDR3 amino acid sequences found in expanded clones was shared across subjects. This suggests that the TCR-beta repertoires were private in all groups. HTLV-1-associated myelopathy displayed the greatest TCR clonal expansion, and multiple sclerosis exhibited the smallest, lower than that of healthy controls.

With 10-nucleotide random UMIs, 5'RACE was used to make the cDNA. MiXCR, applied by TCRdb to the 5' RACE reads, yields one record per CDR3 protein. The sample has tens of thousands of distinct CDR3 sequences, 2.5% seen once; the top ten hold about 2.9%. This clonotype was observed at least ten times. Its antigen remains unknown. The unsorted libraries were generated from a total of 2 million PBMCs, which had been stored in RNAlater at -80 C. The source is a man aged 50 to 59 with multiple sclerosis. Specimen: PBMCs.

The CDR3 loop is CASSERQGKETQYF. The CDR3 DNA reads as TGTGCCAGCAGTGAGAGACAGGGGAAAGAGACCCAGTACTTC. The chain joins TRBV2 to TRBJ2-5, with 8 bases fitting TRBD1. Germline CDR1 SNHLY, CDR2 FYNNEI. V was clipped by 3 bases and J by 3 bases; unmatched bases: 3. This CDR3 comprises 14 residues. The full variable domain, its missing parts supplied by reference TRBV2 and TRBJ2-5, is EPEVTQTPSHQVTQMGQEVILRCVPISNHLYFYWYRQILGQKVEFLVSFYNNEISEKSEIFDDQFSVERPDGSNFTLKIRSTKLEDSAMYFCASSERQGKETQYFGPGTRLLVL.